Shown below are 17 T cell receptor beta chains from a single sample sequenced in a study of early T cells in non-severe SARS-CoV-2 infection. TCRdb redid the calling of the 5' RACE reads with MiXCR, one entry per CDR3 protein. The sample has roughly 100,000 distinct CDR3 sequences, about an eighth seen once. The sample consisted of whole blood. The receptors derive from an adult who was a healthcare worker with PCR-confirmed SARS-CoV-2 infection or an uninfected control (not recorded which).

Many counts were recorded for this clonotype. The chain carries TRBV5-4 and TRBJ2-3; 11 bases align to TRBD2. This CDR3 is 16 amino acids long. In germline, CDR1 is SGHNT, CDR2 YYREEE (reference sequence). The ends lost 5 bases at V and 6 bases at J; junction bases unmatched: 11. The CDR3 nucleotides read TGTGCCAGCAGGGGCCCGACTAGCGGGAAGGAGGATACGCAGTATTTT. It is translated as CASRGPTSGKEDTQYF.

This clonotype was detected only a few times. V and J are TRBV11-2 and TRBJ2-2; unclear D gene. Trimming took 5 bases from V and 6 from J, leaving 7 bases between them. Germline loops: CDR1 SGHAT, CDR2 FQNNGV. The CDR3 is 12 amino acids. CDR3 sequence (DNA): TGTGCCAGCAGCCCATACCCCGGGGAGCTGTTTTTT. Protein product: CASSPYPGELFF.

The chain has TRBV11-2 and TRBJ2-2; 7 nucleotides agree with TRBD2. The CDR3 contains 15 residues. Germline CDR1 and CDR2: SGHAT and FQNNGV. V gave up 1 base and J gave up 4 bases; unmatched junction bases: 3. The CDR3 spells CASSLGGRRTGELFF. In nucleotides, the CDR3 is TGTGCCAGCAGCTTAGGCGGGAGACGCACCGGGGAGCTGTTTTTT.

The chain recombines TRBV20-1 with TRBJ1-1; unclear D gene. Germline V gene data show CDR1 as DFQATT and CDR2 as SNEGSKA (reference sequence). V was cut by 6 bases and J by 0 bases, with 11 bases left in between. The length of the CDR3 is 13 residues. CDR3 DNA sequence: TGCAGTGCAATTAATCCCATGAACACTGAAGCTTTCTTT. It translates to CSAINPMNTEAFF.

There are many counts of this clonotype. CDR3 amino acids: CASSYRMTLATDTQYF. Here the CDR3 DNA reads TGTGCCAGCAGTTACCGGATGACTTTGGCCACAGATACGCAGTATTTT. The genes are TRBV6-5 and TRBJ2-3; the D is unclear. The CDR3 extends over 16 amino acids. Germline V gene data show CDR1 as MNHEY and CDR2 as SVGAGI. Trimming took off 2 bases at V and 2 bases at J, with 14 bases between the two ends.

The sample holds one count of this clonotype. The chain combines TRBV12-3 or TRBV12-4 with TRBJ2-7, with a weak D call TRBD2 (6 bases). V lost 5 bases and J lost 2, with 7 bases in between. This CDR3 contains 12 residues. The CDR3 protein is CASSGGPYEQYF. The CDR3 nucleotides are TGTGCCAGCAGTGGAGGGCCCTACGAGCAGTACTTC.

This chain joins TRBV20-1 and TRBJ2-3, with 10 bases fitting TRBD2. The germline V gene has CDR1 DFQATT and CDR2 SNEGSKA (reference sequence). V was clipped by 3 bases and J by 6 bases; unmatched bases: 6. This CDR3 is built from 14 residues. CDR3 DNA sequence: TGCAGTGCTAGTACTAGCGGGACAAAGGATACGCAGTATTTT. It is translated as CSASTSGTKDTQYF.

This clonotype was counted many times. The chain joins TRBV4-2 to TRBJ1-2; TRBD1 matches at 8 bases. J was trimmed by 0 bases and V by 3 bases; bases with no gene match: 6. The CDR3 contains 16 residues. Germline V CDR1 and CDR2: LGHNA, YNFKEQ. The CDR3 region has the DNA TGTGCCAGCAGCCAGGGCAGGGGGCCTCCTAACTATGGCTACACCTTC. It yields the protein CASSQGRGPPNYGYTF.

CDR3 sequence reads: CASRERQVNTGELFF. The CDR3 nucleotides read TGCGCCAGCCGCGAGAGGCAGGTGAACACCGGGGAGCTGTTTTTT. The chain combines TRBV5-1 with TRBJ2-2; no firm D call. V dropped 7 bases and J dropped 1 base, with 14 bases sitting between them. Germline values: CDR1 SGHRS, CDR2 YFSETQ. The CDR3 is 15 amino acids.

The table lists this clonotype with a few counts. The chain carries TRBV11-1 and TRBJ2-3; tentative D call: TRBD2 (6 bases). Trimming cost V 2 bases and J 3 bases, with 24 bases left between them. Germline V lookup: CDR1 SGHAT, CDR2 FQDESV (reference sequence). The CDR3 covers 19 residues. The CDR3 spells CASSLFGAGTGSGTDTQYF. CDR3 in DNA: TGTGCCAGCAGCTTATTTGGCGCGGGAACGGGTTCAGGTACAGATACGCAGTATTTT.

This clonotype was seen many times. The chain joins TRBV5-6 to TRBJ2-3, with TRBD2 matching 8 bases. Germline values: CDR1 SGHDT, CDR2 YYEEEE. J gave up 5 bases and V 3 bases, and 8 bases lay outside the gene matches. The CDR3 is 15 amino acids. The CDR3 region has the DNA TGTGCCAGCAGCTATCGGACTAGCATCGGAGATACGCAGTATTTT. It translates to CASSYRTSIGDTQYF.

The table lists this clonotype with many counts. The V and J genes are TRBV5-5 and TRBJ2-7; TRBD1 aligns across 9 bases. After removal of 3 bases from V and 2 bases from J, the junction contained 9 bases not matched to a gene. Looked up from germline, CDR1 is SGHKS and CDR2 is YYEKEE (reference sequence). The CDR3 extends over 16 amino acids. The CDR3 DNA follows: TGTGCCAGCAGCTCCACCGGGACAGGGCCAACCTACGAGCAGTACTTC. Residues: CASSSTGTGPTYEQYF.

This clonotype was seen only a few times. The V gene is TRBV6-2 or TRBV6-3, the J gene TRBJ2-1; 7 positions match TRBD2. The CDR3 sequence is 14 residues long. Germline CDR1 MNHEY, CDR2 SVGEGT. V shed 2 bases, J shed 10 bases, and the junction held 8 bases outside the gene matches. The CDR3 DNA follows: TGTGCCAGCAGTTACCCCAGCGGGACGTACGAGCAGTTCTTC. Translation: CASSYPSGTYEQFF.

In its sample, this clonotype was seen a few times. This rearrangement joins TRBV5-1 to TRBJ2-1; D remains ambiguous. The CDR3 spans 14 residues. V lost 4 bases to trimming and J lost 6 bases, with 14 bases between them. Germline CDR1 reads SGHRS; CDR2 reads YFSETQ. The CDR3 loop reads CASSRDALGNEQFF. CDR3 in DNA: TGCGCCAGCAGCCGAGACGCCCTAGGCAATGAGCAGTTCTTC.

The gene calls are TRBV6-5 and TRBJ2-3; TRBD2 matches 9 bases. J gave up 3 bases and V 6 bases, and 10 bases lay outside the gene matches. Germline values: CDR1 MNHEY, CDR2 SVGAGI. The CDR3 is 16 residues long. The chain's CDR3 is CASSKTGTSITDTQYF. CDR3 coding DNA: TGTGCCAGCAGCAAAACCGGGACTAGCATAACAGATACGCAGTATTTT.

The chain's CDR3 is CSVTGAREQYF. In DNA, the CDR3 is TGCAGCGTTACGGGGGCGCGGGAGCAGTACTTC. V and J are TRBV29-1 and TRBJ2-7, with D perhaps assigned TRBD1 or TRBD2 (6 bases each). With 5 bases removed from V and 7 bases from J, the gap between germline ends came to 12 bases. This CDR3 comprises 11 residues. The V gene's germline CDR1 is SQVTM and CDR2 ANQGSEA.

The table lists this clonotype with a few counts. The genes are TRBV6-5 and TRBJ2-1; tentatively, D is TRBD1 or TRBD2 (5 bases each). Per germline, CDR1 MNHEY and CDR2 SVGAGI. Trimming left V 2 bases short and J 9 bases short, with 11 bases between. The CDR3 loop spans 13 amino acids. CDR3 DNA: TGTGCCAGCAGTTACACCCGGGACGGTGAGCAGTTCTTC. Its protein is CASSYTRDGEQFF.